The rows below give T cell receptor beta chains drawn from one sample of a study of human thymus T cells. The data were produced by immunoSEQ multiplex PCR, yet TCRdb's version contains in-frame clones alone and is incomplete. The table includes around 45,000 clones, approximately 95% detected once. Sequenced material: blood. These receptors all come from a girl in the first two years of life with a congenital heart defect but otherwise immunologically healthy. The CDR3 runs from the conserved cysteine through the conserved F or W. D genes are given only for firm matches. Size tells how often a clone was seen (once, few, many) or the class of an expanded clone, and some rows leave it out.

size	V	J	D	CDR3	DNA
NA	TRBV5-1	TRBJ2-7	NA	CASSLAGFPYEQYF	TGCGCCAGCAGCTTGGCGGGTTTCCCCTACGAGCAGTACTTC
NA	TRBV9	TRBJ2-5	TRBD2	CASSPTGSGRMETQYF	TGTGCCAGCAGCCCGACCGGCAGCGGGAGGATGGAGACCCAGTACTTC
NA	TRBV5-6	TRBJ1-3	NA	CASSLGQLRNTIYF	TGTGCCAGCAGCTTAGGGCAGCTCAGAAACACCATATATTTT
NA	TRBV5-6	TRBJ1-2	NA	CASSSGEGYGYTF	TGTGCCAGCAGCTCAGGGGAAGGCTATGGCTACACCTTC
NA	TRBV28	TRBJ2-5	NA	CASSLLETQYF	TGTGCCAGCAGTTTATTGGAGACCCAGTACTTC
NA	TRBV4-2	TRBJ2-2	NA	CASSPKLSGELFF	TGTGCCAGCAGCCCTAAGCTTTCCGGGGAGCTGTTTTTT
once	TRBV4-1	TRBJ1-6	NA	CASSPVGGSPLHF	TGCGCCAGCAGCCCGGTGGGGGGCTCACCCCTCCACTTT
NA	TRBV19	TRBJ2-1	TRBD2	CASSKSGTSGGNEQFF	TGTGCCAGTAGTAAATCCGGGACTAGTGGGGGCAATGAGCAGTTCTTC
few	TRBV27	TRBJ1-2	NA	CASRTTGSYGYTF	TGTGCCAGCAGGACAACAGGGTCCTATGGCTACACCTTC
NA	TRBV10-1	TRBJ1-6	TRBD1	CASSSRGDSPLHF	TGCGCCAGCAGTAGCAGGGGGGATTCACCCCTCCACTTT
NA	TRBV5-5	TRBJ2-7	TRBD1	CASSLAWQGAYEQYF	TGTGCCAGCAGCTTGGCCTGGCAGGGGGCTTACGAGCAGTACTTC
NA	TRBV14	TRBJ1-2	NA	CASSPRAGYGYTF	TGTGCCAGCAGCCCTCGGGCTGGCTATGGCTACACCTTC
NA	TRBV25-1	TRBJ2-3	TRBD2	CASSEYPGGQYF	TGTGCCAGCAGTGAATATCCGGGGGGGCAGTATTTT
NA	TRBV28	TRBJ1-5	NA	CASSLYLQEYSNQPQHF	TGTGCCAGCAGTCTTTACCTACAGGAATATAGCAATCAGCCCCAGCATTTT
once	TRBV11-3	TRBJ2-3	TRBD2	CASSLGAGLAGVTDTQYF	TGTGCCAGCAGCTTAGGTGCGGGACTAGCGGGCGTCACAGATACGCAGTATTTT
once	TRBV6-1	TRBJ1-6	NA	CASSGWGRTNF	TGTGCCAGCAGTGGGTGGGGCAGGACTAACTTT
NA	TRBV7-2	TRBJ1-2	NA	CASSLVGQSYGYTF	TGTGCCAGCAGCTTAGTAGGTCAATCCTACGGCTACACCTTC
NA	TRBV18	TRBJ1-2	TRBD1	CASSLPTGGNYGYTF	TGTGCCAGCTCACTCCCGACAGGGGGTAACTATGGCTACACCTTC
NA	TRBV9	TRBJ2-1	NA	CASSVGGTPTYNEQFF	TGTGCCAGCAGCGTAGGGGGGACTCCCACCTACAATGAGCAGTTCTTC
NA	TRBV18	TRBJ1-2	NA	CASSPPRGANYGYTF	TGTGCCAGCTCACCACCGAGGGGGGCTAACTATGGCTACACCTTC
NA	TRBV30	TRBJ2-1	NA	CAWSVPHTSYNEQFF	TGTGCCTGGAGTGTACCGCATACCTCCTACAATGAGCAGTTCTTC
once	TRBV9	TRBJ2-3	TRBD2	CASSPWTSGTWDSTDTQYF	TGTGCCAGCAGCCCCTGGACTAGCGGGACATGGGATAGCACAGATACGCAGTATTTT
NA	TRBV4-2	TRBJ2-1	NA	CASSQDLGKEFF	TGTGCCAGCAGCCAAGATCTTGGGAAGGAGTTCTTC
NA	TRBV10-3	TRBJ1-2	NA	CATRLGANYGYTF	TGTGCCACCCGATTGGGGGCCAACTATGGCTACACCTTC
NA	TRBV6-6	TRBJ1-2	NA	CASSYHPIFGYTF	TGTGCCAGCAGTTATCACCCGATCTTCGGCTACACCTTC
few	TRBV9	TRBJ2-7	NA	CASSSSYEQYF	TGTGCCAGCAGCTCGTCCTACGAGCAGTACTTC
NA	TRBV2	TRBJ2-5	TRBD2	CASSATGLAGGGTQYF	TGTGCCAGCAGCGCTACGGGACTAGCGGGAGGTGGGACCCAGTACTTC
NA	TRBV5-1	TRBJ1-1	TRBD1	CASSPQTGVEAFF	TGCGCCAGCAGCCCTCAGACAGGGGTAGAAGCTTTCTTT
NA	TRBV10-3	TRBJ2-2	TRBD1	CAITRDRDTGELFF	TGTGCCATCACCCGGGACAGGGACACCGGGGAGCTGTTTTTT
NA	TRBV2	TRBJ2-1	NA	CASSGVAGNEQFF	TGTGCCAGCAGTGGGGTGGCGGGAAATGAGCAGTTCTTC
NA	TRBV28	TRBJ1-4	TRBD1	CASSQQGQLSEKLFF	TGTGCCAGCAGTCAACAGGGGCAGTTGAGTGAAAAACTGTTTTTT
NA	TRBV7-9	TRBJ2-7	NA	CASSLEGGRQYF	TGTGCCAGCAGCTTAGAGGGGGGGAGACAGTACTTC
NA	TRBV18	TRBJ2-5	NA	CASSSYQPGQKSTAETQYF	TGTGCCAGCTCATCCTATCAACCCGGACAGAAATCGACTGCAGAGACCCAGTACTTC
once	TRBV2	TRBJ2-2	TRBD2	CASLTSGRVTGELFF	TGTGCCAGCCTCACTAGCGGGAGGGTCACCGGGGAGCTGTTTTTT
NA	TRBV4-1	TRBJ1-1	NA	CASSPRQALNTEAFF	TGCGCCAGCAGCCCCCGACAGGCCCTGAACACTGAAGCTTTCTTT
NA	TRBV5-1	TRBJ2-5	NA	CASSLYPGETQYF	TGCGCCAGCAGCTTGTACCCAGGGGAGACCCAGTACTTC
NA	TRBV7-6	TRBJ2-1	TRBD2	CASSLLLKGGSSYNEQFF	TGTGCCAGCAGCTTATTGCTCAAAGGCGGGAGCTCCTACAATGAGCAGTTCTTC
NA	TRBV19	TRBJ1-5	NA	CASTDRGQPQHF	TGTGCCAGTACAGACAGAGGTCAGCCCCAGCATTTT
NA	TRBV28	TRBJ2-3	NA	CASSPDGSTDTQYF	TGTGCCAGCAGCCCCGACGGCTCCACAGATACGCAGTATTTT
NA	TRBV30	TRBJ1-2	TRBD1	CAWKDRARFYGYTF	TGTGCCTGGAAAGACAGGGCCAGGTTCTATGGCTACACCTTC